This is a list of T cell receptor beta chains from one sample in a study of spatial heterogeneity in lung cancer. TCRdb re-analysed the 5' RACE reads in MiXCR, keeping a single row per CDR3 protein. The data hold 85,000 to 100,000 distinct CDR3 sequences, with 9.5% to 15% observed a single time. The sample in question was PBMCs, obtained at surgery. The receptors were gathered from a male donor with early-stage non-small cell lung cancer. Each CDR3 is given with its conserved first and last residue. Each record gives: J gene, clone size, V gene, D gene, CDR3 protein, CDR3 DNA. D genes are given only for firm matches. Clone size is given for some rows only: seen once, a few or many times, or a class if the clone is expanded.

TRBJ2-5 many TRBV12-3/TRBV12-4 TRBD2 CASSLRPGGQYF TGTGCCAGCAGTTTAAGACCGGGAGGACAGTACTTC
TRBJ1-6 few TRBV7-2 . CASSLGRNSPLHF TGTGCCAGCAGCCTAGGGCGAAATTCACCCCTCCACTTT
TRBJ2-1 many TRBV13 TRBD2 CASSSTSGTGNEQFF TGTGCCAGCAGCTCGACTAGCGGGACGGGCAATGAGCAGTTCTTC
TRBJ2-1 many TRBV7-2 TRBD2 CASSLRLAGSYNEQFF TGTGCCAGCAGCTTAAGACTAGCGGGTTCCTACAATGAGCAGTTCTTC
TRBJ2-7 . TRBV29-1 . CSVKMGVTTYEQYF TGCAGCGTGAAGATGGGGGTAACCACCTACGAGCAGTACTTC
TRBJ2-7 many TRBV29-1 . CSVEKDSRVQYF TGCAGCGTTGAGAAGGACAGTAGGGTGCAGTACTTC
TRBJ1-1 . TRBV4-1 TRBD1 CASSQEGQENTEAFF TGCGCCAGCAGCCAAGAGGGACAGGAGAACACTGAAGCTTTCTTT
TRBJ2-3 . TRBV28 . CASSLGISGADTQYF TGTGCCAGCAGTTTAGGGATTAGCGGCGCAGATACGCAGTATTTT
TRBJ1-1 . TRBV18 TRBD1 CASSPLKSGGTEAFF TGTGCCAGCTCACCCTTAAAGTCAGGGGGCACTGAAGCTTTCTTT
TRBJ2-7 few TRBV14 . CASSQVYATIYEQYF TGTGCCAGCAGCCAAGTGTATGCGACCATCTACGAGCAGTACTTC
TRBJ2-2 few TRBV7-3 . CASSLKMGPGELFF TGTGCCAGCAGCTTAAAAATGGGTCCCGGGGAGCTGTTTTTT
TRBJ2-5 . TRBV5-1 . CASSLTESQETQYF TGCGCCAGCAGCCTCACAGAAAGCCAAGAGACCCAGTACTTC
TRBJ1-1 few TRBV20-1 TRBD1 CSAGDRGMNTEAFF TGCAGTGCTGGGGACAGGGGAATGAACACTGAAGCTTTCTTT
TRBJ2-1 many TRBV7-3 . CASSLWGSDVNEQFF TGTGCCAGCAGCTTATGGGGGAGTGACGTTAATGAGCAGTTCTTC
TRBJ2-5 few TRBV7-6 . CASSLTVSRETQYF TGTGCCAGCAGCTTAACGGTTAGTCGAGAGACCCAGTACTTC
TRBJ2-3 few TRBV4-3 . CASSQRGAGLRTDTQYF TGCGCCAGCAGCCAGAGGGGGGCAGGACTCCGCACAGATACGCAGTATTTT
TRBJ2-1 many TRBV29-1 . CSGSLASSYNEQFF TGCAGCGGAAGCCTAGCGAGCTCCTACAATGAGCAGTTCTTC
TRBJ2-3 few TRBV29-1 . CSVVGQGEDTQYF TGCAGCGTTGTTGGGCAGGGAGAAGATACGCAGTATTTT
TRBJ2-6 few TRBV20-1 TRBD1 CSARDYATGTASSGANVLTF TGCAGTGCTAGAGATTACGCCACCGGGACAGCTAGCTCTGGGGCCAACGTCCTGACTTTC
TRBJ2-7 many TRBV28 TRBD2 CASSKTSGSGEQYF TGTGCCAGCAGCAAGACTAGCGGGAGTGGCGAGCAGTACTTC
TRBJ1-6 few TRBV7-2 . CASSLGGSPLHF TGTGCCAGCAGCTTAGGGGGCTCACCCCTCCACTTT
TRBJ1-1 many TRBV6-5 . CASSYVGSNTEAFF TGTGCCAGCAGTTACGTGGGCAGTAACACTGAAGCTTTCTTT
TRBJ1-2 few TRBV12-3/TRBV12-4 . CASSSWAGVGYTF TGTGCCAGCAGCTCTTGGGCAGGGGTTGGCTACACCTTC
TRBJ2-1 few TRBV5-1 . CASSRKGNSQGNEQFF TGCGCCAGCAGCCGAAAAGGGAACTCGCAAGGGAATGAGCAGTTCTTC
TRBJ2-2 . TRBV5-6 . CASSREPRWDTGELFF TGTGCCAGCAGCAGGGAACCCAGGTGGGACACCGGGGAGCTGTTTTTT
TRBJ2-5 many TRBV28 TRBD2 CASQMGLAGIQETQYF TGTGCCAGCCAGATGGGACTAGCGGGGATCCAAGAGACCCAGTACTTC
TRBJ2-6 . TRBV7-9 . CANSLVGSGANVLTF TGTGCCAACAGCTTAGTCGGCTCTGGGGCCAACGTCCTGACTTTC
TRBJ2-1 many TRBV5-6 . CASSFRGGSYNEQFF TGTGCCAGCAGCTTTCGTGGCGGGTCCTACAATGAGCAGTTCTTC
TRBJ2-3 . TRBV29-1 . CSVEVLGDTQYF TGCAGCGTTGAAGTCCTGGGGGATACGCAGTATTTT
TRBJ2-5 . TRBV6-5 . CASTRRGYSRETQYF TGTGCCAGCACAAGACGTGGGTACTCCCGAGAGACCCAGTACTTC
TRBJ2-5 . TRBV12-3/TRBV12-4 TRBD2 CASSPPSGREETQYF TGTGCCAGCAGTCCCCCTAGCGGGAGAGAAGAGACCCAGTACTTC